This TCR beta chain was sequenced during a study of cytomegalovirus exposure and HLA in healthy donors. Study observations and caveats: As confirmed in vitro, a few CMV-associated chains were specific for CMV antigens. High sensitivity and specificity were reportedly achieved when the classifier diagnosed cytomegalovirus status.

This table comes from immunoSEQ multiplex PCR, and its TCRdb copy is limited to in-frame clones, with some not included. The table shows fewer than 200,000 clones, with approximately 89% occurring only once. Comments on this clone: Its specificity is unknown.

With 0 bases clipped from V and 5 bases from J, the junction kept 7 bases outside the gene matches. The CDR3 loop spans 17 amino acids. Germline lookup yields CDR1 SGHRS and CDR2 YFSETQ. The sample taken for sequencing was PBMCs. The rearrangement joins TRBV5-1 to TRBJ2-2; 10 bases are shared with TRBD2. The receptor was isolated from a man between 18 and 29 years old in good health and CMV-seropositive. CDR3 nucleotides: TGCGCCAGCAGCTTGGGAGGTAGCGGGAGGATGACCGGGGAGCTGTTTTTT. Protein sequence: CASSLGGSGRMTGELFF.